This T cell receptor (beta chain) was sequenced during a study of shared clonotypes between healthy human individuals. Study as a whole: CD4 naive and CD4 memory each took three plates per donor, while CD8 naive took two and CD8 memory one.

Trimming took 0 bases from V and 5 from J; bases not matched to a gene: 8. CDR3 size: 16 residues. CDR1 ENHRY and CDR2 SYGVKD come from the germline V gene. Original analysis: Because ImmunoSEQ provided only junction sequences with no quality scores, the filtering differed. The table came from immunoSEQ multiplex PCR; TCRdb's copy has only in-frame clones and leaves some out. V and J calls plus clone size are reproduced from that table; the DNA served to infer D and trimming. This table holds a few million clones, roughly nine tenths found once. The J gene is TRBJ1-1, the V gene TRBV10-3; 8 bases are shared with TRBD1. Material: naive CD4+ T cells sorted from blood. Regarding subset: CD45RA+ positively selected. The TCR originated in a man younger than 30 in good health. DNA of the CDR3: TGTGCCATCAGTGAGTCTGAGACAGGGGCGAGGACTGAAGCTTTCTTT. This translates into CAISESETGARTEAFF.